The 5 T cell receptor beta chains listed next were all sequenced from one sample in a study of blood T cell repertoires in COVID-19. Some clones are missing from TCRdb's copy, which holds only in-frame ones; the method was immunoSEQ multiplex PCR. The sample shows a few hundred thousand clones, around nine tenths of them seen only once. The specimen was PBMCs or T cells enriched from blood (not recorded which). All receptors come from a woman aged 25 to 39 who had been exposed to COVID-19.

The V and J genes are TRBV30 and TRBJ1-2, with D maybe TRBD1 (6 bases). CDR1 and CDR2 from the germline V gene are GTSNPN and SVGIG (reference sequence). Trimming took off 0 bases at V and 5 bases at J, with 16 bases between the two ends. This CDR3 is built from 15 residues. The CDR3: CAWSVPRTALYGYTF. CDR3 DNA sequence: TGTGCCTGGAGTGTACCCCGGACAGCTCTTTATGGCTACACCTTC.

CDR3: CASSGGPPNYGYTF. CDR3 DNA sequence: TGTGCCAGCAGTGGAGGGCCGCCTAACTATGGCTACACCTTC. The V call is TRBV28, the J call TRBJ1-2; no reliable D call. V was pared by 5 bases and J by 0 bases, with 10 bases between. CDR1 MDHEN and CDR2 SYDVKM come from the germline V gene. CDR3 length: 14 residues.

This clone was detected once. A read error may produce the germline difference seen at one junction end. The gene calls are TRBV11-3 and TRBJ2-1, with TRBD1 matching 9 bases. CDR1 and CDR2 (germline): SGHNT, YENEEA. The length of the CDR3 is 15 residues. The DNA of the CDR3 is TGTGCCAGCACCTTAGCAGGGACAGGGCTCGATGAGCAGTTCTTC. This gives the protein CASTLAGTGLDEQFF.

The V and J genes are TRBV2 and TRBJ2-7; 9 bases are shared with TRBD2. The CDR3 extends over 16 amino acids. Germline values: CDR1 SNHLY, CDR2 FYNNEI. Trimming took 4 bases from V and 0 from J; bases not matched to a gene: 7. The DNA of the CDR3 is TGTGCCAGCAGTGGGTTAGCGGGGGCGAGCTCCTACGAGCAGTACTTC. Encoded protein: CASSGLAGASSYEQYF. The variable domain in full, with the rest retrieved from reference TRBV2 and TRBJ2-7, is EPEVTQTPSHQVTQMGQEVILRCVPISNHLYFYWYRQILGQKVEFLVSFYNNEISEKSEIFDDQFSVERPDGSNFTLKIRSTKLEDSAMYFCASSGLAGASSYEQYFGPGTRLTVT.

The V and J genes are TRBV19 and TRBJ2-7; 7 bases are a match to TRBD2. Unmatched junction bases numbered 9, after V lost 8 bases and J lost 2 bases. The germline gives CDR1 LNHDA, CDR2 SQIVND (reference sequence). This CDR3 is built from 14 residues. As DNA, the CDR3 is TGTGCCAGTGCCACCGGGACTACCACCTACGAGCAGTACTTC. Translating gives CASATGTTTYEQYF.